The source of this T cell receptor (beta chain) is a study of blood T cell repertoires in COVID-19. Study details: Researchers got acute and convalescent COVID-19 samples from the United States, Italy and Spain. From T cells, B-cell-depleted T cells, or PBMCs came the material, which was cDNA or gDNA.

Methods used by the authors: Reference gene primers were amplified, and this amplification served to estimate nucleated cell counts. Libraries were prepared by immunoSEQ multiplex PCR; TCRdb keeps only in-frame clonotypes and omits some of them. D and trimming were read from the DNA, whereas the V and J calls and clone size are those reported in that table. The sample has approximately 65,000 clones, 90% seen once. Worth noting for this clone: The DNA is omitted, as the CDR3 cannot be located on it reliably, and the CDR3 follows TCRdb's listing.

Germline V gene data show CDR1 as SGHDT and CDR2 as YYEEEE. The CDR3 is 13 amino acids in total, end residues counted. The source is a young woman with acute or convalescent COVID-19. Sequencing used peripheral blood. The chain recombines TRBV5-6 with TRBJ1-1. The CDR3 region is CASSFGSGTEAFF.